This T cell receptor (beta chain) was sequenced during a study of cytomegalovirus exposure and HLA in healthy donors. PCR involved 60 Vbeta and 13 Jbeta primers. Produced via immunoSEQ multiplex PCR; TCRdb's table is partial and in-frame only. Here the sample spans roughly 100,000 clones, roughly 82% being singletons. Germline V lookup: CDR1 MNHEY, CDR2 SMNVEV (reference sequence). This CDR3 has 14 residues. V gave up 5 bases and J gave up 1 base, with 12 bases separating them. The chain links TRBV27 to TRBJ2-7; TRBD1 is a possible D gene (6 bases). This TCR derives from a male donor in good health and CMV-seropositive. The sequencing sample was made of PBMCs. The chain's CDR3 is CASSTGTLSYEQYF. The CDR3 DNA reads as TGTGCCAGCAGTACCGGGACACTGTCCTACGAGCAGTACTTC.